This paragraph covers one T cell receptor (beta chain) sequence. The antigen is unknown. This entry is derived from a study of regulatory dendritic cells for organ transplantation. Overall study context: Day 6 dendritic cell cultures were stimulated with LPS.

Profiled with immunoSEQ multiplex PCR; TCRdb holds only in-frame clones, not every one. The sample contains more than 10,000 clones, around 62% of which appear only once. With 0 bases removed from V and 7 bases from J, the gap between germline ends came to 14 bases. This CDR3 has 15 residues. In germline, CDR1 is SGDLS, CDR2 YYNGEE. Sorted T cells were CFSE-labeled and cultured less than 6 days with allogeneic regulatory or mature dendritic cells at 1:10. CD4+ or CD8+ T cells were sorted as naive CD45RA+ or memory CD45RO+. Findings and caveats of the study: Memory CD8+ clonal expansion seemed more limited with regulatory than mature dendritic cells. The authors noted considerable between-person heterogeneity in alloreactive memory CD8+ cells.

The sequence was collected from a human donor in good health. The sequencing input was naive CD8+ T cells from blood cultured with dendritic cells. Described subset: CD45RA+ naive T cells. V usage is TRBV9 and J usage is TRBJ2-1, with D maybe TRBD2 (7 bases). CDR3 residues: CASSVAGGLGNEQFF. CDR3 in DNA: TGTGCCAGCAGCGTAGCGGGGGGCCTGGGGAATGAGCAGTTCTTC.